These 21 T cell receptor beta chains were all obtained from the same sample, sequenced in a study of cytomegalovirus exposure and HLA in healthy donors. Libraries were prepared by immunoSEQ multiplex PCR; TCRdb keeps only in-frame clonotypes and omits some of them. The sample has 55,000 to 65,000 clones, around 96% seen once. Sequenced material: PBMCs. These receptors all come from a man between 18 and 29 years old in good health and CMV-seronegative.

The DNA for the CDR3 is TGTGCCAGCAGCTTAGTGCTCGAGGCGGGGGAGCTGTTTTTT. This translates into CASSLVLEAGELFF. The chain has TRBV7-2 and TRBJ2-2; the D is unclear. Trimming stripped 1 base from V and 8 bases from J, with 11 bases between. Per germline, CDR1 SGHTA and CDR2 FQGNSA. The CDR3 length is 14 residues.

V and J are TRBV30 and TRBJ2-4; a possible D gene is TRBD1 (6 bases). This CDR3 is 17 amino acids long. From germline, CDR1 is GTSNPN and CDR2 SVGIG (reference sequence). V was pared by 1 base and J by 9 bases, with 25 bases between. The CDR3 DNA is TGTGCCTGGAGTGGTTCAGGGGTTTCGGTTTGGGGCCTCATTCAGTACTTC. Amino acids: CAWSGSGVSVWGLIQYF.

V usage is TRBV28 and J usage is TRBJ1-1, with a weak D call TRBD1 (6 bases). This CDR3 has 12 amino acids. Trimming pared 5 bases from V and 10 bases from J, leaving 14 bases between. CDR1 MDHEN and CDR2 SYDVKM come from the germline V gene. CDR3 coding DNA: TGTGCCAGCAGTATTACAGGGTTGTCAGCTTTCTTT. As protein: CASSITGLSAFF.

This rearrangement joins TRBV5-6 to TRBJ2-5, with 14 nucleotides matching TRBD2. The CDR3 consists of 15 residues. Losses at the gene ends were 4 bases for V and 3 bases for J; bases not matched to a gene: 2. CDR1 is SGHDT and CDR2 is YYEEEE in the germline V gene. CDR3 coding DNA: TGTGCCAGCAGCGCGGGACTAGCGGGAGAAGAGACCCAGTACTTC. Translating it yields CASSAGLAGEETQYF.

The V call is TRBV18, the J call TRBJ2-7, with D maybe TRBD1 (7 bases). This CDR3 is 15 amino acids long. The V end was cut by 1 base, the J end by 5 bases, with 15 bases between. From germline, CDR1 is KGHSH and CDR2 LQKENI. CDR3 nucleotides: TGTGCCAGCTCACCACGGCAGGGGGGATCTCACGAGCAGTACTTC. This encodes CASSPRQGGSHEQYF.

The V call is TRBV25-1, the J call TRBJ1-4; the D gene is possibly TRBD1 (5 bases). V lost 4 bases to trimming and J lost 6 bases, with 15 bases between them. There are 15 residues in the CDR3. CDR1 and CDR2 (germline): MGHDK, SYGVNS. CDR3 residues: CASSGPWGDYEKLFF. DNA for the CDR3: TGTGCCAGCAGTGGGCCATGGGGGGATTATGAAAAACTGTTTTTT.

The chain carries TRBV27 and TRBJ2-3; TRBD2 aligns across 8 bases. Germline CDR1 is MNHEY and CDR2 is SMNVEV (reference sequence). V trimming: 6 bases; J trimming: 1 base; junction bases outside the gene matches: 12. The CDR3 totals 17 residues. The CDR3 loop reads CASRFRVSGIGTDTQYF. CDR3 nucleotides: TGTGCCAGCAGATTCCGTGTTAGCGGGATTGGCACAGATACGCAGTATTTT.

The chain is built from TRBV28 and TRBJ2-7, with a possible D match to TRBD1 (7 bases). Germline V gives CDR1 MDHEN, CDR2 SYDVKM. This CDR3 has 18 amino acids. V lost 3 bases and J 7 bases, leaving 28 bases between the germline ends. The CDR3 coding sequence is TGTGCCAGCAGTTTTTCGACAGGGTTAGGGAGTCTCGCGGGGGAGCAGTACTTC. This gives the protein CASSFSTGLGSLAGEQYF.

The chain joins TRBV7-9 to TRBJ1-3; the match to TRBD1 covers 9 bases. V lost 1 base, J lost 4 bases, and 5 bases stayed unmatched. CDR3 length equals 16 residues. The germline V gene encodes CDR1 SEHNR and CDR2 FQNEAQ (reference sequence). CDR3 amino acids: CASSLGGQGVGNTIYF. The CDR3 nucleotides read TGTGCCAGCAGCTTAGGGGGACAGGGTGTAGGAAACACCATATATTTT.

The chain links TRBV5-4 to TRBJ2-1; D not certain. The germline gives CDR1 SGHNT, CDR2 YYREEE (reference sequence). CDR3 length: 16 amino acids. Trimming shortened V by 0 bases and J by 1 base, and 11 bases separated the two germline ends. In nucleotides, the CDR3 is TGTGCCAGCAGCTTGGTCCTTGAGGCGTCCTACAATGAGCAGTTCTTC. It encodes CASSLVLEASYNEQFF. The variable domain in full, completed from reference TRBV5-4 and TRBJ2-1, reads ETGVTQSPTHLIKTRGQQVTLRCSSQSGHNTVSWYQQALGQGPQFIFQYYREEENGRGNFPPRFSGLQFPNYSSELNVNALELDDSALYLCASSLVLEASYNEQFFGPGTRLTVL.

As DNA, the CDR3 is TGTGCCAGCAACCCCGACAGGTCCAACACTGAAGCTTTCTTT. The encoded protein is CASNPDRSNTEAFF. The J gene is TRBJ1-1, the V gene TRBV7-2; a weak D match, TRBD1 (6 bases). V shed 7 bases and J shed 2 bases, with 14 bases lying between them. The germline gives CDR1 SGHTA, CDR2 FQGNSA. This CDR3 region has 14 residues. The full variable domain, completed using reference TRBV7-2 and TRBJ1-1, is GAGVSQSPSNKVTEKGKDVELRCDPISGHTALYWYRQSLGQGLEFLIYFQGNSAPDKSGLPSDRFSAERTGGSVSTLTIQRTQQEDSAVYLCASNPDRSNTEAFFGQGTRLTVV.

The genes are TRBV28 and TRBJ1-5, with 7 positions matching TRBD1. Trimming at V came to 2 bases and at J to 7 bases, leaving 8 bases not matched to a gene. In germline, CDR1 is MDHEN, CDR2 SYDVKM. This CDR3 has 15 amino acids. The CDR3: CASSLVSRGEQPQHF. As DNA, the CDR3 is TGTGCCAGCAGTTTAGTTAGCAGGGGGGAACAGCCCCAGCATTTT.

CDR3 nucleotides: TGTGCCAGCAGATCAGATCTAGCCAAAAACATTCAGTACTTC. It encodes CASRSDLAKNIQYF. The J gene is TRBJ2-4, the V gene TRBV28; no clear D gene. Trimming pared 6 bases from V and 0 bases from J, leaving 9 bases between. Germline V gene lookup returns CDR1 MDHEN and CDR2 SYDVKM. This CDR3 contains 14 residues.

This chain links TRBV5-5 with TRBJ1-2; D is unresolved. The CDR3 contains 13 residues. The germline V gene encodes CDR1 SGHKS and CDR2 YYEKEE (reference sequence). The V and J ends lost 4 bases and 8 bases respectively, with 15 bases between them. The CDR3 loop is CASSLPSPRGYTF. The CDR3 DNA follows: TGTGCCAGCAGCCTTCCCTCTCCGCGCGGCTACACCTTC.

The CDR3 here is CASSVRAYEQYF. CDR3 DNA: TGTGCCAGCAGTGTCCGGGCCTACGAGCAGTACTTC. This chain uses TRBV6-6 with TRBJ2-7; D unresolved. Trimming stripped 5 bases from V and 2 bases from J, with 7 bases between. The CDR3 has 12 residues. Germline V lookup: CDR1 MNHNY, CDR2 SVGAGI (reference sequence).

This chain joins TRBV10-2 and TRBJ2-2; 11 bases fit TRBD1. The CDR3 consists of 18 residues. J lost 1 base, V lost 10 bases, and 14 bases had no gene match. Germline CDR1 reads WSHSY; CDR2 reads SAAADI. The CDR3 bases are TGCGCCACCGGGACAGGGGGTGGTAGGACTAGGAACACCGGGGAGCTGTTTTTT. Translation: CATGTGGGRTRNTGELFF.

The genes are TRBV18 and TRBJ2-3, with a weak D call TRBD1 (5 bases). This CDR3 has 15 residues. CDR1 KGHSH and CDR2 LQKENI come from the germline V gene. The V gene lost 2 bases and the J gene lost 4 bases, with 13 bases spanning the gap. CDR3 nucleotides: TGTGCCAGCTCACCAGGGCAGGGCGGTCCAGATACGCAGTATTTT. Residues: CASSPGQGGPDTQYF.

This chain connects TRBV6-5 to TRBJ2-7; a possible D gene is TRBD2 (7 bases). This CDR3 spans 13 amino acids. Germline CDR1 and CDR2: MNHEY and SVGAGI. V shed 0 bases and J shed 7 bases, with 10 bases lying between them. The CDR3 is CASSYSGGQEQYF. For the CDR3, the DNA is TGTGCCAGCAGTTACTCCGGGGGGCAGGAGCAGTACTTC.

The chain recombines TRBV5-1 with TRBJ2-1; 7 nucleotides match TRBD2. Per germline, CDR1 SGHRS and CDR2 YFSETQ. This CDR3 contains 15 residues. Trimming at V came to 0 bases and at J to 9 bases, leaving 9 bases not matched to a gene. The CDR3, as DNA: TGCGCCAGCAGCTTGGCGGGCGGGAGTGCAGGTGAGCAGTTCTTC. It is translated as CASSLAGGSAGEQFF.

The V call is TRBV18, the J call TRBJ2-7; possible D gene TRBD1, 5 bases. The V gene's germline CDR1 is KGHSH and CDR2 LQKENI. This CDR3 has 15 residues. Between the trimmed V and J ends, which lost 4 bases and 0 bases, there was a span of 13 bases. The CDR3 DNA sequence: TGTGCCAGCTCACTTGGGGCGGATAGCTCCTACGAGCAGTACTTC. This encodes CASSLGADSSYEQYF.

The V and J genes are TRBV2 and TRBJ1-5; 10 nucleotides line up with TRBD1. Trimming took 8 bases from V and 7 from J; bases not matched to a gene: 8. This CDR3 has 14 amino acids. In germline, CDR1 is SNHLY, CDR2 FYNNEI. The CDR3 protein is CASSRQGAGQPQHF. CDR3 sequence (DNA): TGTGCCAGCTCTCGACAGGGGGCCGGCCAGCCCCAGCATTTT. The full variable domain, with the rest looked up from reference TRBV2 and TRBJ1-5, is EPEVTQTPSHQVTQMGQEVILRCVPISNHLYFYWYRQILGQKVEFLVSFYNNEISEKSEIFDDQFSVERPDGSNFTLKIRSTKLEDSAMYFCASSRQGAGQPQHFGDGTRLSIL.